This paragraph covers one TCR beta chain sequence. Germline lookup yields CDR1 SNHLY and CDR2 FYNNEI. CDR3 length: 14 amino acids. The J segment lost 4 bases and the V segment lost 3 bases, leaving 5 bases of the junction unmatched. This sample stems from a study of blood T cell repertoires in COVID-19. Study information: Samples of COVID-19 (acute and convalescent) were obtained from the United States, Italy and Spain.

Here immunoSEQ multiplex PCR was the method, and the copy in TCRdb shows in-frame clones only, minus some. The table has roughly 200,000 clones, roughly 80% seen once. This sequence originates from a woman aged 55-70 years with acute COVID-19. Sequences were obtained from PBMCs or T cells enriched from blood (not recorded which). The chain uses TRBV2 and TRBJ1-1; 7 bases agree with TRBD1. CDR3 coding DNA: TGTGCCAGCAGTGATGACAGGGTTGGCACTGAAGCTTTCTTT. Protein: CASSDDRVGTEAFF.